A single sample is the source of the 24 T cell receptor beta chains below, sequenced in a study of cytomegalovirus exposure and HLA in healthy donors. The PCR contained 60 Vbeta and 13 Jbeta primers. The table came from immunoSEQ multiplex PCR; TCRdb's copy has only in-frame clones and leaves some out. The sample holds roughly 100,000 clones, approximately 14% seen once. Sequenced input: PBMCs. The receptors stem from a female donor in good health and CMV-seronegative.

A few counts support this clone. The rearrangement links TRBV19 to TRBJ2-7; no definite D call. V shed 3 bases and J shed 0 bases, with 9 bases lying between them. Looked up from germline, CDR1 is LNHDA and CDR2 is SQIVND (reference sequence). The CDR3 sequence is 14 residues long. The CDR3 region has the DNA TGTGCCAGTAGTATCCCGGGTAGCTCCTACGAGCAGTACTTC. This translates into CASSIPGSSYEQYF.

V usage is TRBV7-2 and J usage is TRBJ2-6; TRBD1 agrees at 7 bases. Germline CDR1 and CDR2: SGHTA and FQGNSA. V lost 5 bases to trimming and J lost 17 bases; unmatched junction nucleotides: 12. The CDR3 extends over 13 amino acids. CDR3 DNA sequence: TGTGCCAGCAGCCAAACCGACAGGGTTCACATGACTTTC. This gives the protein CASSQTDRVHMTF.

This clone was seen more than once but under ten times. This chain joins TRBV5-6 and TRBJ2-5; D is unclear. Germline lookup yields CDR1 SGHDT and CDR2 YYEEEE. CDR3 size: 15 residues. The V end was cut by 0 bases, the J end by 5 bases, with 14 bases between. CDR3 residues: CASSLGSVELETQYF. The CDR3 DNA reads TGTGCCAGCAGCTTGGGTTCGGTCGAGTTGGAGACCCAGTACTTC.

This clone was seen only a few times. This sequence joins TRBV9 and TRBJ1-1; D unresolved. The V end was cut by 0 bases, the J end by 4 bases, with 10 bases between. Germline CDR1 SGDLS, CDR2 YYNGEE. The CDR3 spans 14 residues. CDR3 residues: CASSVGRRGTEAFF. CDR3 nucleotides: TGTGCCAGCAGCGTAGGTCGGAGAGGCACTGAAGCTTTCTTT.

This clone was observed a handful of times. This chain joins TRBV11-2 and TRBJ1-1; TRBD1 might be the D (6 bases). Germline V lookup: CDR1 SGHAT, CDR2 FQNNGV. V lost 1 base and J 11 bases, leaving 17 bases between the germline ends. This CDR3 is 14 amino acids long. CDR3 sequence (DNA): TGTGCCAGCAGCTTAGGAAGACAGGAGGAATCGGCTTTCTTT. Translating it yields CASSLGRQEESAFF.

J is TRBJ2-7 and V is TRBV14, with a weak D call TRBD1 (5 bases). The CDR3 is 14 amino acids. V was cut by 1 base and J by 6 bases, with 13 bases left in between. Germline CDR1 SGHDN, CDR2 FVKESK. The CDR3 nucleotides read TGTGCCAGCAGCCAAGTTCGGCAGGGCGGCGAGCAGTACTTC. Amino acids: CASSQVRQGGEQYF. Supplemented by reference TRBV14 and TRBJ2-7, the full variable domain reads EAGVTQFPSHSVIEKGQTVTLRCDPISGHDNLYWYRRVMGKEIKFLLHFVKESKQDESGMPNNRFLAERTGGTYSTLKVQPAELEDSGVYFCASSQVRQGGEQYFGPGTRLTVT.

DNA for the CDR3: TGTGCCAGCAGGTTGGACAGGGTAAAGAACACTGAAGCTTTCTTT. Protein product: CASRLDRVKNTEAFF. This chain connects TRBV6-5 to TRBJ1-1; 8 nucleotides agree with TRBD1. This CDR3 spans 15 amino acids. V lost 6 bases to trimming and J lost 1 base; unmatched junction nucleotides: 7. Germline V CDR1 and CDR2: MNHEY, SVGAGI.

The sample holds a few counts of this clone. The chain carries TRBV2 and TRBJ1-5; D gene uncertain. Between the trimmed V and J ends, which lost 7 bases and 2 bases, there was a span of 15 bases. Looked up from germline, CDR1 is SNHLY and CDR2 is FYNNEI. The CDR3 has 15 amino acids. CDR3 in amino acids: CASTGGSWGNQPQHF. The CDR3 DNA sequence: TGTGCCAGCACCGGCGGGTCGTGGGGCAATCAGCCCCAGCATTTT. Filled out from reference TRBV2 and TRBJ1-5, the complete variable domain reads EPEVTQTPSHQVTQMGQEVILRCVPISNHLYFYWYRQILGQKVEFLVSFYNNEISEKSEIFDDQFSVERPDGSNFTLKIRSTKLEDSAMYFCASTGGSWGNQPQHFGDGTRLSIL.

The chain carries TRBV11-1 and TRBJ2-5; the D gene is possibly TRBD1 (6 bases). The CDR3 extends over 12 amino acids. Trimming stripped 8 bases from V and 5 bases from J, with 12 bases between. Germline V gene data show CDR1 as SGHAT and CDR2 as FQDESV (reference sequence). The CDR3 region has the DNA TGTGCCAGCGCAGGGGTTGAGGAGACCCAGTACTTC. Protein: CASAGVEETQYF.

J is TRBJ1-1 and V is TRBV28; the D is unclear. CDR1 is MDHEN, CDR2 SYDVKM, per germline. The CDR3 has 16 amino acids. Trimming left V 2 bases short and J 9 bases short, with 22 bases between. Here the CDR3 DNA reads TGTGCCAGCAGTTTACCCTATGACTTCGAGAGTACAAAAGCTTTCTTT. It specifies CASSLPYDFESTKAFF.

This chain joins TRBV11-2 and TRBJ2-7; D may be TRBD1 (5 bases). The V gene lost 7 bases and the J gene lost 3 bases, with 16 bases spanning the gap. This CDR3 has 14 amino acids. Germline CDR1 is SGHAT and CDR2 is FQNNGV. The CDR3 nucleotides are TGTGCCAGCAATAACTTTCCGGACAACTACGAGCAGTACTTC. It encodes CASNNFPDNYEQYF.

V and J are TRBV5-1 and TRBJ1-3; D ambiguous. Trimming removed 2 bases from V and 10 bases from J, with 10 bases in between. The CDR3 consists of 12 residues. Germline CDR1 reads SGHRS; CDR2 reads YFSETQ. Here the CDR3 DNA reads TGCGCCAGCAGCTTCGAGACGGGGACCATATATTTT. Translating gives CASSFETGTIYF.

V is TRBV6-5 and J is TRBJ1-4; D might be TRBD1 (5 bases). Germline-derived CDR1 and CDR2 are MNHEY and SVGAGI. V dropped 2 bases and J dropped 5 bases, with 9 bases sitting between them. The CDR3 loop spans 14 amino acids. CDR3 DNA: TGTGCCAGCAGTTACGACAGAACCAATGAAAAACTGTTTTTT. This codes for CASSYDRTNEKLFF.

Only a few counts were recorded for this clone. The V gene is TRBV2, the J gene TRBJ1-5, with TRBD1 identical over 11 bases. The CDR3 consists of 14 residues. The V and J ends lost 6 bases and 9 bases, in that order; junction bases with no gene match: 7. Germline lookup yields CDR1 SNHLY and CDR2 FYNNEI. This CDR3 is CASRGQGGYGPQHF. Written as DNA, the CDR3 is TGTGCCAGCAGGGGACAGGGGGGATATGGGCCCCAGCATTTT. Full variable domain (rest looked up from reference TRBV2 and TRBJ1-5): EPEVTQTPSHQVTQMGQEVILRCVPISNHLYFYWYRQILGQKVEFLVSFYNNEISEKSEIFDDQFSVERPDGSNFTLKIRSTKLEDSAMYFCASRGQGGYGPQHFGDGTRLSIL.

The J gene is TRBJ2-7, the V gene TRBV13, with 7 bases lining up with TRBD1. Per the germline V gene, CDR1 is PRHDT and CDR2 is FYEKMQ (reference sequence). CDR3 length: 14 residues. J gave up 3 bases and V 5 bases, and 7 bases lay outside the gene matches. The CDR3 DNA is TGTGCCAGCAGCCGGGACAGAAACCTCTACGAGCAGTACTTC. Protein: CASSRDRNLYEQYF.

V gene TRBV4-2 combines with J gene TRBJ1-5, with TRBD1 matching over 7 bases. Germline V gene data show CDR1 as LGHNA and CDR2 as YNFKEQ. Trimming at V came to 1 base and at J to 6 bases, leaving 6 bases not matched to a gene. The CDR3 has 15 residues. The CDR3: CASSQVRSGGQPQHF. In DNA form, the CDR3 reads TGTGCCAGCAGCCAAGTAAGGTCAGGGGGTCAGCCCCAGCATTTT.

In this sample, this clone turned up a few times. The genes are TRBV30 and TRBJ1-5; weak D call: TRBD1 (6 bases). Germline CDR1 is GTSNPN and CDR2 is SVGIG (reference sequence). This CDR3 has 18 amino acids. Trimming cost V 2 bases and J 2 bases, with 22 bases left between them. The CDR3 loop reads CAWSTRGGADGGNQPQHF. The CDR3, as DNA: TGTGCCTGGAGTACCCGAGGGGGGGCAGACGGCGGCAATCAGCCCCAGCATTTT. Variable domain in full (rest from reference TRBV30 and TRBJ1-5): SQTIHQWPATLVQPVGSPLSLECTVEGTSNPNLYWYRQAAGRGLQLLFYSVGIGQISSEVPQNLSASRPQDRQFILSSKKLLLSDSGFYLCAWSTRGGADGGNQPQHFGDGTRLSIL.

This clone was recorded a few times. V and J are TRBV9 and TRBJ1-1; the D is unclear. Trimming pared 0 bases from V and 7 bases from J, leaving 16 bases between. Looked up from germline, CDR1 is SGDLS and CDR2 is YYNGEE. The CDR3 runs to 15 residues. In DNA form, the CDR3 reads TGTGCCAGCAGCGTAGGGAACGGGGTTAAGGGTGAAGCTTTCTTT. Encoded protein: CASSVGNGVKGEAFF.

The rearrangement joins TRBV7-8 to TRBJ2-5, with 14 bases lining up with TRBD2. This CDR3 spans 19 amino acids. V shed 5 bases, J shed 4 bases, and the junction held 15 bases outside the gene matches. CDR1 is SGHVS and CDR2 is FQNEAQ in the germline V gene. The CDR3 bases are TGTGCCAGCAGCGCATGGGACTTGACTAGCGGGAGGGCCGCAGAGACCCAGTACTTC. This encodes CASSAWDLTSGRAAETQYF.

This clone came up a few times. This chain joins TRBV2 and TRBJ2-3, with TRBD1 matching 9 bases. The length of the CDR3 is 13 residues. Germline trimming cut 7 bases from V and 6 bases from J; bases unmatched to any gene: 5. Germline V gives CDR1 SNHLY, CDR2 FYNNEI. The CDR3 sequence: CASTWDRADTQYF. The DNA for the CDR3 is TGTGCCAGCACTTGGGACAGGGCCGATACGCAGTATTTT.

The chain employs TRBV5-6 and TRBJ1-1, with 8 nucleotides matching TRBD1. CDR1 is SGHDT and CDR2 is YYEEEE in the germline V gene. With V trimmed by 4 bases and J by 4 bases, 3 bases remained unmatched. This CDR3 spans 13 amino acids. Here the CDR3 reads CASSTGQGTEAFF. The CDR3 region has the DNA TGTGCCAGCAGCACTGGACAGGGCACTGAAGCTTTCTTT.

The chain carries TRBV9 and TRBJ1-3; TRBD1 aligns across 7 bases. There are 14 residues in the CDR3. Germline V gives CDR1 SGDLS, CDR2 YYNGEE. The J segment lost 0 bases and the V segment lost 3 bases, leaving 0 bases of the junction unmatched. CDR3 coding DNA: TGTGCCAGCAGCGGACAGGGCTCTGGAAACACCATATATTTT. Protein: CASSGQGSGNTIYF.

A few counts support this clone. The chain carries TRBV7-2 and TRBJ1-1; weak D call: TRBD1 (5 bases). The CDR3 runs to 13 residues. Per the germline V gene, CDR1 is SGHTA and CDR2 is FQGNSA. The V end lost 3 bases, the J end lost 6 bases, and 11 bases lay between the germline ends. This CDR3 is CASSFGGTAEAFF. CDR3 DNA sequence: TGTGCCAGCAGCTTCGGGGGTACCGCTGAAGCTTTCTTT.

The CDR3 protein is CSVAGADTQYF. In DNA, the CDR3 is TGCAGCGTTGCTGGAGCGGATACGCAGTATTTT. The V gene is TRBV29-1, the J gene TRBJ2-3; D not resolved. V was trimmed by 4 bases and J by 6 bases, leaving 8 bases between them. Germline CDR1 and CDR2: SQVTM and ANQGSEA. This CDR3 has 11 amino acids.